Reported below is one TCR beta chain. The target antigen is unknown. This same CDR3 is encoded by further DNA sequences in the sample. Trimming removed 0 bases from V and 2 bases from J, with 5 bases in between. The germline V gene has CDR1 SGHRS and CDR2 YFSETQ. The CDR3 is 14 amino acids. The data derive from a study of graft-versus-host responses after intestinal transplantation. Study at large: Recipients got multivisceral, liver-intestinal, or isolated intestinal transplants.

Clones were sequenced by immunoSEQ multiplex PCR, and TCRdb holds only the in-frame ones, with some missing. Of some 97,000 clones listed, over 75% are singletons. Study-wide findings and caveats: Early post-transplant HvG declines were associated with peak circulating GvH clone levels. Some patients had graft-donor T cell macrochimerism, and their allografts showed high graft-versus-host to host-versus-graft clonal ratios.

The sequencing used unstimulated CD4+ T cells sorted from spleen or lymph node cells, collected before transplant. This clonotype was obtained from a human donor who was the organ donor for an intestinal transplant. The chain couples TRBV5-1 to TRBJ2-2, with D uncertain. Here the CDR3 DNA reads TGCGCCAGCAGCTTGGACCTAAACACCGGGGAGCTGTTTTTT. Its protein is CASSLDLNTGELFF. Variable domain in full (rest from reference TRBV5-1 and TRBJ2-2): KAGVTQTPRYLIKTRGQQVTLSCSPISGHRSVSWYQQTPGQGLQFLFEYFSETQRNKGNFPGRFSGRQFSNSRSEMNVSTLELGDSALYLCASSLDLNTGELFFGEGSRLTVL.